This TCR beta chain was found in a study of shared clonotypes between healthy human individuals. An even split of each subset's genomic DNA across several immunoSEQ plates was performed. It was 150 to 200 ng DNA, tens of thousands of T cell genomes, that sorted-subset replicate PCRs used. Only in-frame clones appear in the TCRdb table, and some are missing; sequencing was by immunoSEQ multiplex PCR. The table records about 1,500,000 clones, more than 95% of them present only once. Remarks on this clone: Its antigen is undetermined.

From CD4+ cells came CD45RA+ naive and CD45RA-negative memory subsets. Study-wide findings and caveats: A limitation of the genetic and exposure-history diversity represented arose from few donors.

The V end lost 5 bases, the J end lost 5 bases, and 12 bases lay between the germline ends. The CDR3 totals 13 residues. Germline CDR1 reads SGHNT; CDR2 reads YENEEA. The chain carries TRBV11-3 and TRBJ2-5; D is unresolved. The material sequenced was naive CD4+ T cells sorted from blood. The subset is: CD45RA+ positively selected. The clonotype originates from a man aged 25 to 45 in good health. The chain's CDR3 is CASSPGPRETQYF. The CDR3 DNA reads TGTGCCAGCAGCCCGGGCCCCCGGGAGACCCAGTACTTC.